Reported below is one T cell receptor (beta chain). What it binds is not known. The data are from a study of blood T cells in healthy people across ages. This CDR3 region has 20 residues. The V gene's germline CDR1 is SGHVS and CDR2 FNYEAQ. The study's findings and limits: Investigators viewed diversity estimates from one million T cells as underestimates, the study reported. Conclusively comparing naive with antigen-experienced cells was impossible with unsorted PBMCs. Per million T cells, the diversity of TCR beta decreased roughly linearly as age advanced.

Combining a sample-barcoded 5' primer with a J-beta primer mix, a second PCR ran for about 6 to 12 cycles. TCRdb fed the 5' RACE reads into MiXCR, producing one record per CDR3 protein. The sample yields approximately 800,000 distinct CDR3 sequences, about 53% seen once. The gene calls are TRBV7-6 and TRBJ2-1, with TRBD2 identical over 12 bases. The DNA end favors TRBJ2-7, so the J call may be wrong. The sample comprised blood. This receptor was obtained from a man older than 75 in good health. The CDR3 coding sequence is TGTGCCAGCAGCCGACGGCACGGACTAGCGGGACAAAGGGGCTACAATGAGCAGTACTTC. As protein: CASSRRHGLAGQRGYNEQYF.